The 25 T cell receptor beta chains in this list originate from one sample, sequenced in a study of regulatory T cells in long-lasting Graves disease. Documented time point: newly diagnosed GD, antithyroid drugs for less than 3 months. PBMC-extracted RNA yielded the TCR library. CDR3-region Arm-PCR and iRepertoire HTBI primers produced the TCR beta libraries. TCRdb re-derived calls from the multiplex PCR reads in MiXCR, one entry per CDR3 protein. The sample has around 420,000 distinct CDR3 sequences, about 15% seen once; the top ten hold about 7.6%. The data also belong to a second study, concerning T cells in Graves' hyperthyroidism and ophthalmopathy.

The source was peripheral blood mononuclear cells (PBMCs), collected at new diagnosis, from a patient treated with antithyroid drugs. Receptors originate from a woman between 35 and 50 years old with Graves disease.

This clonotype was picked up many times. The genes are TRBV20-1 and TRBJ2-3; D not certain. Between the trimmed V and J ends, which lost 0 bases and 5 bases, there was a span of 15 bases. This CDR3 spans 15 amino acids. Germline V gene sequence: CDR1 DFQATT, CDR2 SNEGSKA (reference sequence). CDR3 DNA: TGCAGTGCTAGAGATCTTAGGTCGGCTGGAGATACGCAGTATTTT. Translating it yields CSARDLRSAGDTQYF.

This clonotype was recorded at least ten times. This chain links TRBV13 with TRBJ2-7, with 9 positions matching TRBD2. CDR1 PRHDT and CDR2 FYEKMQ come from the germline V gene (reference sequence). Germline trimming cut 4 bases from V and 6 bases from J; bases unmatched to any gene: 13. CDR3 length equals 16 residues. The CDR3 DNA sequence: TGTGCCAGCAGCTACCAGGGGCGGGAGGGAGGCATCGAGCAGTACTTC. Protein: CASSYQGREGGIEQYF.

This clonotype has at least ten counts. The chain is built from TRBV12-3 or TRBV12-4 and TRBJ2-5; tentative D call: TRBD2 (6 bases). Trimming cost V 4 bases and J 2 bases, with 14 bases left between them. The length of the CDR3 is 15 residues. CDR3 in amino acids: CASSSFGGLQETQYF. CDR3 DNA: TGTGCCAGCAGTTCCTTTGGAGGGCTTCAAGAGACCCAGTACTTC.

V and J are TRBV27 and TRBJ2-3, with 10 bases fitting TRBD2. Per germline, CDR1 MNHEY and CDR2 SMNVEV (reference sequence). V shed 0 bases, J shed 6 bases, and the junction held 0 bases outside the gene matches. This CDR3 has 14 amino acids. The DNA of the CDR3 is TGTGCCAGCAGTTTATCTAGCGGGAGGGATACGCAGTATTTT. This codes for CASSLSSGRDTQYF.

The V and J genes are TRBV27 and TRBJ1-2; no clear D. The CDR3 length is 13 residues. Trimming took off 0 bases at V and 5 bases at J, with 7 bases between the two ends. Germline V gene lookup returns CDR1 MNHEY and CDR2 SMNVEV (reference sequence). The CDR3 here is CASSLSSVYGYTF. CDR3 nucleotide sequence: TGTGCCAGCAGTTTATCGTCGGTTTATGGCTACACCTTC.

Ten or more counts support this clonotype. The V and J genes are TRBV15 and TRBJ2-1; D is undetermined. This CDR3 is 15 amino acids long. Trimming took 0 bases from V and 1 from J, leaving 7 bases between them. CDR1 and CDR2 from the germline V gene are LNHNV and YYDKDF (reference sequence). CDR3 residues: CATSRDRGSYNEQFF. The CDR3 DNA is TGTGCCACCAGCAGAGATCGCGGTTCCTACAATGAGCAGTTCTTC.

This clonotype has a count of ten or more. This chain joins TRBV2 and TRBJ1-1; D not resolved. Germline CDR1 and CDR2: SNHLY and FYNNEI. The V end was cut by 5 bases, the J end by 1 base, with 11 bases between. CDR3 length: 14 residues. This CDR3 reads CASSNDGRNTEAFF. The CDR3 DNA follows: TGTGCCAGCAGTAACGACGGCAGGAACACTGAAGCTTTCTTT.

The gene calls are TRBV9 and TRBJ2-5, with D unclear. The V end was cut by 4 bases, the J end by 1 base, with 11 bases between. Germline values: CDR1 SGDLS, CDR2 YYNGEE. This CDR3 is 14 amino acids long. The CDR3 sequence: CASSSKPTQETQYF. The CDR3, as DNA: TGTGCCAGCAGCTCTAAACCAACCCAAGAGACCCAGTACTTC.

This clonotype was counted many times. In DNA form, the CDR3 reads TGTGCCAGCAGTGTGATGGGACTTGGTTATTCACCCCTCCACTTT. It yields the protein CASSVMGLGYSPLHF. V usage is TRBV28 and J usage is TRBJ1-6; the D gene is possibly TRBD1 (5 bases). Trimming left V 5 bases short and J 8 bases short, with 16 bases between. Germline assignment: CDR1 MDHEN and CDR2 SYDVKM. The CDR3 covers 15 residues.

This clonotype was seen a handful of times. V usage is TRBV9 and J usage is TRBJ2-3; 7 bases line up with TRBD1. CDR3 length: 16 amino acids. CDR1 and CDR2 from the germline V gene are SGDLS and YYNGEE. The V and J ends lost 3 bases and 0 bases, in that order; junction bases with no gene match: 7. The CDR3 DNA reads TGTGCCAGCAGCGGACACCGGGACAGCAGCACAGATACGCAGTATTTT. Its protein is CASSGHRDSSTDTQYF. Full variable domain (remainder filled in from reference TRBV9 and TRBJ2-3): DSGVTQTPKHLITATGQRVTLRCSPRSGDLSVYWYQQSLDQGLQFLIQYYNGEERAKGNILERFSAQQFPDLHSELNLSSLELGDSALYFCASSGHRDSSTDTQYFGPGTRLTVL.

This clonotype has at least ten counts. V gene TRBV7-8 combines with J gene TRBJ2-2; no clear D. This CDR3 has 14 amino acids. Per germline, CDR1 SGHVS and CDR2 FQNEAQ. Trimming removed 1 base at V and 1 base at J, with 4 bases between. In DNA form, the CDR3 reads TGTGCCAGCAGCTTAGAAGGGAACACCGGGGAGCTGTTTTTT. As protein: CASSLEGNTGELFF.

This clonotype was observed at least ten times. CDR3 bases: TGTGCCAGCTTCCGGGACTCCCTTAATGAGCAGTTCTTC. Residues: CASFRDSLNEQFF. This rearrangement joins TRBV6-1 to TRBJ2-1, with D possibly being TRBD2 (6 bases). Germline assignment: CDR1 MNHNS and CDR2 SASEGT. The CDR3 covers 13 residues. Trimming took 8 bases from V and 7 from J, leaving 15 bases between them.

This clonotype was counted many times. V usage is TRBV12-3 or TRBV12-4 and J usage is TRBJ2-7; TRBD2 agrees at 12 bases. The CDR3 is 15 residues long. J lost 5 bases, V lost 6 bases, and 8 bases had no gene match. The CDR3 nucleotides read TGTGCCAGCAGCCACCTAGCGGGAGGGCCCAACGAGCAGTACTTC. Its translation is CASSHLAGGPNEQYF.

This clonotype came up a few times. This sequence may be a read error, since a much larger clone differs from it by one base. The rearrangement links TRBV3-1 to TRBJ1-2; no clear D gene. The CDR3 totals 15 residues. Germline V gene data show CDR1 as LGHDT and CDR2 as YNNKEL (reference sequence). CDR3: CASSLRSGPFYGYIF. CDR3 nucleotides: TGTGCCAGCAGCCTACGGTCAGGACCCTTCTATGGCTACATCTTC.

In its sample, this clonotype was seen a few times. This chain connects TRBV9 to TRBJ2-1, with 8 bases identical to TRBD2. The CDR3 extends over 15 amino acids. Germline CDR1 is SGDLS and CDR2 is YYNGEE. J lost 4 bases, V lost 0 bases, and 3 bases had no gene match. The CDR3, as DNA: TGTGCCAGCAGCGTAGAGGCTAGCGGGTACAATGAGCAGTTCTTC. Encoded protein: CASSVEASGYNEQFF.

This clonotype was seen repeatedly, ten times or more. For the CDR3, the DNA is TGTGCCAGCAGATCGACAGGGGACTACGAGCAGTACTTC. Translated, it gives CASRSTGDYEQYF. The V call is TRBV6-1, the J call TRBJ2-7; TRBD1 matches 8 bases. Germline V gives CDR1 MNHNS, CDR2 SASEGT. The CDR3 loop spans 13 amino acids. J gave up 3 bases and V 6 bases, and 4 bases lay outside the gene matches.

V and J are TRBV7-3 and TRBJ2-1, with TRBD1 as a possible D gene (6 bases). CDR1 is SGHTA and CDR2 is FQGTGA in the germline V gene. CDR3 length: 15 amino acids. V gave up 0 bases and J gave up 9 bases, with 15 bases separating them. This CDR3 reads CASSLTARGSGEQFF. As DNA, the CDR3 is TGTGCCAGCAGCTTAACAGCGAGGGGGTCTGGTGAGCAGTTCTTC.

As for this clonotype: A single base separates this from a much larger clone, so it may be a read error. This chain joins TRBV4-3 and TRBJ1-1; 7 bases align to TRBD1. This CDR3 has 14 amino acids. The germline V gene encodes CDR1 LGHNA and CDR2 YSLEER. V lost 7 bases and J lost 5; bases outside the gene matches: 10. Written as DNA, the CDR3 is TGCGCCAGCAACCACAGGACAGGATGGACTGAAGCTTTCTTT. Protein sequence: CASNHRTGWTEAFF.

This clonotype was found many times. The chain combines TRBV11-3 with TRBJ2-6, with D tentatively TRBD1 (5 bases). CDR1 is SGHNT and CDR2 is YENEEA in the germline V gene. This CDR3 region has 15 residues. V was trimmed by 5 bases and J by 0 bases, leaving 8 bases between them. In DNA, the CDR3 is TGTGCCAGCAGCGGAACAGGCTCTGGGGCCAACGTCCTGACTTTC. This sequence encodes CASSGTGSGANVLTF.

There are many counts of this clonotype. The genes are TRBV6-1 and TRBJ2-5; TRBD2 is a possible D gene (6 bases). CDR1 and CDR2 (germline): MNHNS, SASEGT. The CDR3 runs to 12 residues. Trimming stripped 8 bases from V and 5 bases from J, with 12 bases between. The CDR3 reads CASGGDGETQYF. In nucleotides, the CDR3 is TGTGCCAGCGGAGGGGACGGGGAGACCCAGTACTTC.

This clonotype was counted many times. The V gene is TRBV3-1, the J gene TRBJ2-2; TRBD2 matches at 10 bases. The length of the CDR3 is 17 residues. V gave up 1 base and J gave up 0 bases; unmatched junction bases: 2. Germline-derived CDR1 and CDR2 are LGHDT and YNNKEL (reference sequence). CDR3 DNA sequence: TGTGCCAGCAGCCAAGGACTAGCGGGTACGAACACCGGGGAGCTGTTTTTT. Translated: CASSQGLAGTNTGELFF.

Only a few counts were recorded for this clonotype. The CDR3 region has the DNA TGTGCCAGCAGCCTTCATGACACTGAAGCTTTCTTT. Translation gives CASSLHDTEAFF. The chain has TRBV3-1 and TRBJ1-1; no firm D call. This CDR3 spans 12 amino acids. Trimming took off 4 bases at V and 3 bases at J, with 6 bases between the two ends. CDR1 is LGHDT and CDR2 is YNNKEL in the germline V gene (reference sequence).

This clonotype was counted ten times or more. The rearrangement links TRBV19 to TRBJ1-1; possible D gene TRBD1, 5 bases. Per germline, CDR1 LNHDA and CDR2 SQIVND (reference sequence). V lost 8 bases and J 1 base, leaving 17 bases between the germline ends. The CDR3 covers 15 residues. CDR3 in DNA: TGTGCCAGTCAATATACCGGGGGAGGGAACACTGAAGCTTTCTTT. Its protein product is CASQYTGGGNTEAFF.

This clonotype has at least ten counts. Here the CDR3 reads CASSSTENTEAFF. In DNA, the CDR3 is TGTGCCAGCAGCTCCACAGAGAACACTGAAGCTTTCTTT. V and J are TRBV7-2 and TRBJ1-1; D is unresolved. The CDR3 covers 13 residues. Germline loops: CDR1 SGHTA, CDR2 FQGNSA. Trimming pared 4 bases from V and 1 base from J, leaving 7 bases between. Drawing the rest from reference TRBV7-2 and TRBJ1-1, the complete variable domain is GAGVSQSPSNKVTEKGKDVELRCDPISGHTALYWYRQSLGQGLEFLIYFQGNSAPDKSGLPSDRFSAERTGGSVSTLTIQRTQQEDSAVYLCASSSTENTEAFFGQGTRLTVV.

This clonotype was seen more than once but under ten times. The rearrangement uses TRBV4-2 and TRBJ2-1; 7 bases agree with TRBD2. Trimming cost V 4 bases and J 4 bases; bases outside gene matches: 10. CDR1 is LGHNA and CDR2 is YNFKEQ in the germline V gene. This CDR3 has 16 amino acids. The CDR3 DNA reads as TGTGCCAGCAGCCTCGGAGCGGGCGGGAGATACAATGAGCAGTTCTTC. Translation: CASSLGAGGRYNEQFF.